This note documents a single T cell receptor (beta chain) sequence. Its antigen is unknown. The sample is drawn from a study of cytomegalovirus exposure and HLA in healthy donors. Study-level points and caveats: It was assumed in the presence/absence analyses that sequencing depth was roughly uniform across donors.

CDR1 and CDR2 from the germline V gene are LNHDA and SQIVND (reference sequence). The CDR3 sequence is 13 residues long. V was cut by 8 bases and J by 8 bases, with 18 bases left in between. 13 Jbeta primers and 60 Vbeta primers were used for the PCR. Generated by immunoSEQ multiplex PCR, the TCRdb table keeps only in-frame clones and is missing some. The specimen's table records 150,000 to 200,000 clones. The source of this sequence is an older woman in good health and CMV-seronegative. The V and J genes are TRBV19 and TRBJ1-1; TRBD1 might be the D (5 bases). Sequencing was performed on PBMCs. CDR3 sequence: CASQSQGGREAFF. The CDR3 nucleotides are TGTGCCAGTCAGTCCCAGGGAGGCAGGGAAGCTTTCTTT.